The present T cell receptor beta chain was sequenced within a study of blood T cell repertoires in COVID-19. About the study: Samples representing acute and convalescent COVID-19 were sourced from the United States, Italy and Spain. The analysed material was cDNA or gDNA that came from T cells, B-cell-depleted T cells, or PBMCs.

Original processing notes: Using reference gene primer amplification, nucleated cell counts were estimated. Produced via immunoSEQ multiplex PCR; TCRdb's table is partial and in-frame only. D and trimming come from the DNA, and the V and J calls and clone size come from that table. The sample carries 140,000 to 150,000 clones, about 80% recorded once. Germline V lookup: CDR1 DFQATT, CDR2 SNEGSKA (reference sequence). This CDR3 spans 13 amino acids. V was pared by 3 bases and J by 16 bases, with 11 bases of the junction left unmatched. Sequencing was carried out using peripheral blood. The origin of this receptor is a man between 65 and 85 years old who had recovered from COVID-19. The rearrangement links TRBV20-1 to TRBJ2-1, with 11 bases lining up with TRBD2. As DNA, the CDR3 is TGCAGTGCTAGTGACGCCCCAACTAGCGGGAGATTCTTC. As protein: CSASDAPTSGRFF.